Each of the 23 T cell receptor beta chains below was sequenced from the same sample in a study of cytomegalovirus exposure and HLA in healthy donors. The PCR ran on 60 Vbeta and 13 Jbeta primers. Profiled with immunoSEQ multiplex PCR; TCRdb holds only in-frame clones, not every one. Of fewer than 130,000 clones listed, 78% are singletons. Sequenced sample: PBMCs. Receptors were obtained from a woman aged 25 to 39 in good health and CMV-seronegative.

The rearrangement joins TRBV4-1 to TRBJ1-4; D possibly corresponds to TRBD1 (6 bases). The CDR3 has 15 residues. The V gene lost 5 bases and the J gene lost 4 bases, with 14 bases spanning the gap. Germline V lookup: CDR1 MGHRA, CDR2 YSYEKL. CDR3 DNA sequence: TGCGCCAGCAGCTTTACAGGGACCTTTAATGAAAAACTGTTTTTT. It specifies CASSFTGTFNEKLFF.

The table lists this clone with a count of one. The chain joins TRBV14 to TRBJ2-1; unclear D gene. Germline CDR1 is SGHDN and CDR2 is FVKESK. Between the trimmed V and J ends, which lost 1 base and 0 bases, there was a span of 4 bases. This CDR3 region has 14 residues. CDR3 in DNA: TGTGCCAGCAGCCAAGGGAGCTCCTACAATGAGCAGTTCTTC. Protein product: CASSQGSSYNEQFF.

The rearrangement uses TRBV5-6 and TRBJ2-2; TRBD2 is a possible D gene (5 bases). V lost 0 bases and J 7 bases, leaving 16 bases between the germline ends. Germline V gene lookup returns CDR1 SGHDT and CDR2 YYEEEE. The CDR3 has 16 residues. The CDR3 DNA follows: TGTGCCAGCAGCTTGGGAGCGGCGGCTAAAGGCGGGGAGCTGTTTTTT. This codes for CASSLGAAAKGGELFF.

The gene calls are TRBV9 and TRBJ1-2; D is undetermined. CDR3 length: 14 amino acids. V gave up 4 bases and J gave up 1 base, with 11 bases separating them. The germline V gene has CDR1 SGDLS and CDR2 YYNGEE. The CDR3 spells CASSSRRVNYGYTF. For the CDR3, the DNA is TGTGCCAGCAGCTCCCGGAGGGTTAACTATGGCTACACCTTC.

This clone occurred a few times. The chain recombines TRBV10-3 with TRBJ1-2; tentative D call: TRBD1 (6 bases). Germline V CDR1 and CDR2: ENHRY, SYGVKD. The CDR3 covers 12 residues. V shed 4 bases and J shed 8 bases, with 11 bases lying between them. The CDR3 here is CAISATGSGYTF. In nucleotides, the CDR3 is TGTGCCATCAGTGCCACAGGGAGCGGCTACACCTTC.

The gene calls are TRBV19 and TRBJ2-7, with 8 positions matching TRBD1. There are 13 residues in the CDR3. V lost 10 bases and J lost 4; bases outside the gene matches: 9. Germline lookup yields CDR1 LNHDA and CDR2 SQIVND (reference sequence). This CDR3 is CATGRQGTYEQYF. CDR3 coding DNA: TGTGCCACTGGGAGACAGGGGACTTACGAGCAGTACTTC. Supplemented by reference TRBV19 and TRBJ2-7, the full variable domain reads DGGITQSPKYLFRKEGQNVTLSCEQNLNHDAMYWYRQDPGQGLRLIYYSQIVNDFQKGDIAEGYSVSREKKESFPLTVTSAQKNPTAFYLCATGRQGTYEQYFGPGTRLTVT.

The chain has TRBV19 and TRBJ2-2; D remains unclear. CDR1 LNHDA and CDR2 SQIVND come from the germline V gene (reference sequence). The CDR3 length is 13 residues. V dropped 10 bases and J dropped 7 bases, with 16 bases sitting between them. CDR3 in amino acids: CATSEILFGELFF. The CDR3 bases are TGTGCCACCTCAGAAATCCTTTTCGGGGAGCTGTTTTTT.

A few counts support this clone. This chain links TRBV5-1 with TRBJ2-3; D is perhaps TRBD2 (6 bases). CDR3 length: 14 amino acids. V lost 5 bases and J lost 6, with 16 bases in between. Germline V gene sequence: CDR1 SGHRS, CDR2 YFSETQ. CDR3 in DNA: TGCGCCAGCAGGGTGACGGGGGATACCGATACGCAGTATTTT. Its translation: CASRVTGDTDTQYF.

This clone was found a few times. CDR3 region: CASSLEGTGGQDEQFF. As DNA, the CDR3 is TGTGCCAGCAGCTTAGAAGGGACAGGGGGCCAGGATGAGCAGTTCTTC. This chain connects TRBV7-6 to TRBJ2-1; 12 bases fit TRBD1. The CDR3 consists of 16 residues. V lost 1 base to trimming and J lost 8 bases; unmatched junction nucleotides: 6. Germline CDR1 is SGHVS and CDR2 is FNYEAQ.

This clone has a handful of counts. The same CDR3 can be traced to other DNA sequences in this sample. This chain joins TRBV6-5 and TRBJ2-1; 11 positions agree with TRBD2. The junction had 2 bases not matched to a gene; V was cut back by 6 bases and J by 7 bases. CDR1 and CDR2 from the germline V gene are MNHEY and SVGAGI. This CDR3 has 13 amino acids. Here the CDR3 DNA reads TGTGCCAGCAGACTAGCGGGGGTGAATGAGCAGTTCTTC. Translation gives CASRLAGVNEQFF.

This chain uses TRBV7-6 with TRBJ2-3; D call uncertain. V was trimmed by 2 bases and J by 0 bases, leaving 12 bases between them. In germline, CDR1 is SGHVS, CDR2 FNYEAQ. This CDR3 spans 16 amino acids. The CDR3 sequence is CASSLYEVVSTDTQYF. In DNA form, the CDR3 reads TGTGCCAGCAGCTTATACGAGGTAGTAAGCACAGATACGCAGTATTTT.

The chain is built from TRBV10-3 and TRBJ1-1; no clear D. Trimming stripped 3 bases from V and 4 bases from J, with 9 bases between. The CDR3 totals 13 residues. Germline values: CDR1 ENHRY, CDR2 SYGVKD. DNA for the CDR3: TGTGCCATCAGTGAAGAGGATAGCACTGAAGCTTTCTTT. Translation gives CAISEEDSTEAFF.

This clone was found once. The chain employs TRBV30 and TRBJ1-2; possibly TRBD1 for D (5 bases). CDR1 is GTSNPN and CDR2 is SVGIG in the germline V gene (reference sequence). Trimming took 4 bases from V and 8 from J, leaving 17 bases between them. The CDR3 contains 13 residues. CDR3 sequence: CAWTLGRGKGYTF. CDR3 coding DNA: TGTGCCTGGACCTTAGGAAGGGGAAAAGGCTACACCTTC.

The gene calls are TRBV4-2 and TRBJ2-1; D might be TRBD1 (6 bases). Germline V CDR1 and CDR2: LGHNA, YNFKEQ. V lost 7 bases, J lost 8 bases, and 24 bases lay in between. This CDR3 has 16 amino acids. The CDR3 reads CASMSLTTGIKDEQFF. The CDR3 coding sequence is TGTGCCAGCATGAGCTTAACCACAGGGATTAAGGATGAGCAGTTCTTC.

CDR3 sequence (DNA): TGCGCCAGCAGCCAAGATGCCCGGGGGGCCCGCTACGAGCAGTACTTC. Translating gives CASSQDARGARYEQYF. The V and J genes are TRBV4-3 and TRBJ2-7; TRBD2 is a possible D gene (7 bases). From germline, CDR1 is LGHNA and CDR2 YSLEER. The CDR3 is 16 residues long. Deletions cut 0 bases from V and 3 bases from J, with 15 bases between.

In the case of this clone: At one end, the junction sequence differs from germline, possibly due to a read error. This chain's CDR3 is CVSRGAEGQPQHF. The CDR3 DNA reads TGTGTCAGCAGGGGGGCAGAGGGTCAGCCCCAGCATTTT. The genes are TRBV6-6 and TRBJ1-5, with 7 nucleotides matching TRBD1. This CDR3 region has 13 residues. The germline V gene encodes CDR1 MNHNY and CDR2 SVGAGI (reference sequence).

J is TRBJ2-5 and V is TRBV7-3; 8 positions match TRBD2. The V segment lost 2 bases and the J segment 2 bases; nucleotides outside the gene matches: 4. The CDR3 consists of 15 residues. Germline lookup yields CDR1 SGHTA and CDR2 FQGTGA. This chain's CDR3 is CASSLRAGGQETQYF. The CDR3 coding sequence is TGTGCCAGCAGCTTACGGGCGGGAGGACAAGAGACCCAGTACTTC.

V usage is TRBV5-1 and J usage is TRBJ1-6, with a possible D match to TRBD1 (5 bases). The CDR3 contains 13 residues. V shed 0 bases and J shed 7 bases, with 5 bases lying between them. The germline CDR1 and CDR2 sequences are SGHRS and YFSETQ. The DNA for the CDR3 is TGCGCCAGCAGCTTGGACAGGAATTCACCCCTCCACTTT. Its translation is CASSLDRNSPLHF.

This clone has just a few counts. The J gene is TRBJ1-5, the V gene TRBV4-3; D not resolved. Germline values: CDR1 LGHNA, CDR2 YSLEER. The ends were cut back, 0 bases at V and 0 bases at J, with 9 bases in the middle. The CDR3 spans 16 residues. The DNA for the CDR3 is TGCGCCAGCAGCCAAGAAGTGTCCTATAGCAATCAGCCCCAGCATTTT. Its translation: CASSQEVSYSNQPQHF.

V and J are TRBV28 and TRBJ2-3; TRBD1 matches at 10 bases. Germline loops: CDR1 MDHEN, CDR2 SYDVKM. The CDR3 spans 16 residues. V gave up 5 bases and J gave up 2 bases; unmatched junction bases: 7. CDR3 region: CASSPFGTGVTDTQYF. CDR3 coding DNA: TGTGCCAGCAGTCCATTCGGGACAGGGGTCACAGATACGCAGTATTTT.

V usage is TRBV7-8 and J usage is TRBJ2-2; maybe TRBD1 (6 bases). The CDR3 runs to 14 residues. The V end was cut by 5 bases, the J end by 2 bases, with 9 bases between. The germline V gene has CDR1 SGHVS and CDR2 FQNEAQ. The CDR3 DNA reads as TGTGCCAGCAGCCCAGGGGAAAACACCGGGGAGCTGTTTTTT. Protein: CASSPGENTGELFF.

Here the CDR3 DNA reads TGTGCCAGCAGCAGACTAGCGGACCAAGAGACCCAGTACTTC. Protein product: CASSRLADQETQYF. The J gene is TRBJ2-5, the V gene TRBV6-6, with 9 bases identical to TRBD2. Per germline, CDR1 MNHNY and CDR2 SVGAGI (reference sequence). The J segment lost 0 bases and the V segment lost 6 bases, leaving 2 bases of the junction unmatched. The CDR3 has 14 amino acids.

The J gene is TRBJ2-7, the V gene TRBV18; D remains unclear. Germline values: CDR1 KGHSH, CDR2 LQKENI. The germline V and J ends were trimmed by 3 bases and 0 bases, with 6 bases remaining between them. The CDR3 spans 13 residues. CDR3 region: CASSPASSYEQYF. Here the CDR3 DNA reads TGTGCCAGCTCACCGGCCTCCTCCTACGAGCAGTACTTC.